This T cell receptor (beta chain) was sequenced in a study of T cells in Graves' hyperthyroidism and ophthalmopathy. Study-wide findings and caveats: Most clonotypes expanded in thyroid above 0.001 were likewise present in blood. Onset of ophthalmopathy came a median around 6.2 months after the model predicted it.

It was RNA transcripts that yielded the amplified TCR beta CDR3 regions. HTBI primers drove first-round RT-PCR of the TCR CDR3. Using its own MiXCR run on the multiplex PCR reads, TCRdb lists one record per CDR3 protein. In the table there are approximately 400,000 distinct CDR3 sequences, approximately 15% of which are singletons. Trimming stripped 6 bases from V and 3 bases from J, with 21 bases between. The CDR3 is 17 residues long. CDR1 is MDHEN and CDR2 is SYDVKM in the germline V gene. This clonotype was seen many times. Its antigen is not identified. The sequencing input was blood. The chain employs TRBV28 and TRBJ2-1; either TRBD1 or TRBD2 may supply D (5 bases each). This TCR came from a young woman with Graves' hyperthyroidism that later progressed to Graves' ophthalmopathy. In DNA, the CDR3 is TGTGCCAGCAGCTCCAATACCCGGGACGCGCTCTACAATGAGCAGTTCTTC. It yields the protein CASSSNTRDALYNEQFF.